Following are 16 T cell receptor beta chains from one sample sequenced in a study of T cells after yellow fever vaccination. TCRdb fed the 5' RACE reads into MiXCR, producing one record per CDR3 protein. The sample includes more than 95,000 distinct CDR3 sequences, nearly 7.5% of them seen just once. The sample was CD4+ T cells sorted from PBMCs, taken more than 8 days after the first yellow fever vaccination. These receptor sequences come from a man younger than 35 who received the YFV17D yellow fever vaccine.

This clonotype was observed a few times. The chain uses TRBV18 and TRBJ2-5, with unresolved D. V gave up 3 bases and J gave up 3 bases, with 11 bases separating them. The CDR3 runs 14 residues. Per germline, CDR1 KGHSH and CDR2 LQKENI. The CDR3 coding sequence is TGTGCCAGCTCACCGAGTTACAGTAAAGAGACCCAGTACTTC. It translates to CASSPSYSKETQYF.

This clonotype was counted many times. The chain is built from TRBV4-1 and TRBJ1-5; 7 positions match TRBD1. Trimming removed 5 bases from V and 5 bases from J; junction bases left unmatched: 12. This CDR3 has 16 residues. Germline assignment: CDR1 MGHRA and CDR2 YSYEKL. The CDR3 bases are TGCGCCAGCAGCTTACGACAGGGCAGGGGGTATCAGCCCCAGCATTTT. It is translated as CASSLRQGRGYQPQHF.

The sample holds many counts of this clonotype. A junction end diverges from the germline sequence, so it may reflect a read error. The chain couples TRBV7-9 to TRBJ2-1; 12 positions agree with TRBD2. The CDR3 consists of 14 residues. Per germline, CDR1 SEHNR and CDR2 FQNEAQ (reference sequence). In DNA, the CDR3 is TGTGCCAGCAGCTTACTGCCACTAGCGGGGGGTCCCCACTTC. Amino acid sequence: CASSLLPLAGGPHF.

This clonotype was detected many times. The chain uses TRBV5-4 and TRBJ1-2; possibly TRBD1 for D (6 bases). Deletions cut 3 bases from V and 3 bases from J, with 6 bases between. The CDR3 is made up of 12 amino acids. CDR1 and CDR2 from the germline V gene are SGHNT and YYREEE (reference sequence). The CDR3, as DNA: TGTGCCAGCAGCTCAGGGGACTATGGCTACACCTTC. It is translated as CASSSGDYGYTF.

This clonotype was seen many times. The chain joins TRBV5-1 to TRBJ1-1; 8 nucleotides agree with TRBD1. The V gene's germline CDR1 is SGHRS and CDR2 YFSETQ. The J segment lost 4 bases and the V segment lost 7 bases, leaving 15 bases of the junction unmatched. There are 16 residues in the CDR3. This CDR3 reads CASESGGASLGTEAFF. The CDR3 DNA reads TGCGCCAGCGAATCAGGGGGCGCAAGTTTGGGCACTGAAGCTTTCTTT.

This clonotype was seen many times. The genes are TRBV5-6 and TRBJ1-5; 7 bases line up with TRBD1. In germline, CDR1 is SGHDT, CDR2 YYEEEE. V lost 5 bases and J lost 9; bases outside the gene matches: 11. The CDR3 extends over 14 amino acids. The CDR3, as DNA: TGTGCCAGCAGTTTTCGGACAGGAGCAGGGCCCCAGCATTTT. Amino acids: CASSFRTGAGPQHF.

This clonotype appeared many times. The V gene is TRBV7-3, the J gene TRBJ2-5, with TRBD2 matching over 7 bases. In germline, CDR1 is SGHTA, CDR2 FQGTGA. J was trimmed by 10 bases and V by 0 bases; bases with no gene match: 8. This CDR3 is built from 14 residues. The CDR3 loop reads CASSLTGGGGGQYF. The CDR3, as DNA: TGTGCCAGCAGCTTAACTGGAGGAGGCGGGGGCCAGTACTTC.

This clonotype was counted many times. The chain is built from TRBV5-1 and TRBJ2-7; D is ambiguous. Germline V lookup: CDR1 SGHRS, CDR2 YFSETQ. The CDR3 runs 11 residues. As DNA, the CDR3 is TGCGTCTTGGGCCAGGACTACGAGCAGTACGTC. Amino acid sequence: CVLGQDYEQYV.

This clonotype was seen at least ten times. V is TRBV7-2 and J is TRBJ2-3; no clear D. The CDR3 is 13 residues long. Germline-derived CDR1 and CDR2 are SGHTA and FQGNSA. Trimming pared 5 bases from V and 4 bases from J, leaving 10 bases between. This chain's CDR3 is CASSLLVADTQYF. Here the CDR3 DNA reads TGTGCCAGCAGCCTCTTGGTCGCAGATACGCAGTATTTT.

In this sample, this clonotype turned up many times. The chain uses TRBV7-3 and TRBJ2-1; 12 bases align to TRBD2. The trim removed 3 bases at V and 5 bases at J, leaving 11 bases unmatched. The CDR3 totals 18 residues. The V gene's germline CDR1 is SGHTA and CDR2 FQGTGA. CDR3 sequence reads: CASSLSPSGGEWDNEQFF. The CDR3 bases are TGTGCCAGCAGCTTGTCCCCTAGCGGGGGGGAATGGGACAATGAGCAGTTCTTC. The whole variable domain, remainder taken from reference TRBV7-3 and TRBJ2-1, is GAGVSQTPSNKVTEKGKYVELRCDPISGHTALYWYRQSLGQGPEFLIYFQGTGAADDSGLPNDRFFAVRPEGSVSTLKIQRTERGDSAVYLCASSLSPSGGEWDNEQFFGPGTRLTVL.

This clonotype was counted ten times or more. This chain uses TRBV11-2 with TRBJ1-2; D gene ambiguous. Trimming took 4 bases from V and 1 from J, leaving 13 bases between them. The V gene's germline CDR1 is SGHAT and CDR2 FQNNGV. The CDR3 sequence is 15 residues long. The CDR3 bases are TGTGCCAGCAGCTGGACTCAGACTTATAACTATGGCTACACCTTC. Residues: CASSWTQTYNYGYTF. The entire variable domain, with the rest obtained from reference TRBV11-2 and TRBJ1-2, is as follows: EAGVAQSPRYKIIEKRQSVAFWCNPISGHATLYWYQQILGQGPKLLIQFQNNGVVDDSQLPKDRFSAERLKGVDSTLKIQPAKLEDSAVYLCASSWTQTYNYGYTFGSGTRLTVV.

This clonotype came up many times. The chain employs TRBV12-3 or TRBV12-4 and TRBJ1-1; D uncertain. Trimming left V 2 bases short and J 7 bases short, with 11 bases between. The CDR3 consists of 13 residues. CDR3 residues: CASSLRHSGEAFF. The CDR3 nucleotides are TGTGCCAGCAGTTTAAGACATTCGGGTGAAGCTTTCTTT.

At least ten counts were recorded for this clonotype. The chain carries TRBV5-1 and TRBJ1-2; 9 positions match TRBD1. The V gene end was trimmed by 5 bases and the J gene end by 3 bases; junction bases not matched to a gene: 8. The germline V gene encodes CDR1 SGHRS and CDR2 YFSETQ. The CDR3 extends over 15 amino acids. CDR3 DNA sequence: TGCGCCAGCAGTCCTCTCACAGGGGGCGACTATGGCTACACCTTC. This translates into CASSPLTGGDYGYTF.

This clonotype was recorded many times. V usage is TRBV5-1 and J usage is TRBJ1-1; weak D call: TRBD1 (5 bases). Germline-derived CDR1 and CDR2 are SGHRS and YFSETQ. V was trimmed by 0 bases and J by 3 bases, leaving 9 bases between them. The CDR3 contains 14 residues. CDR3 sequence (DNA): TGCGCCAGCAGCTTGGAGGGGAAGGACACTGAAGCTTTCTTT. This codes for CASSLEGKDTEAFF. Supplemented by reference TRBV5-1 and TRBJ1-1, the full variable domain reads KAGVTQTPRYLIKTRGQQVTLSCSPISGHRSVSWYQQTPGQGLQFLFEYFSETQRNKGNFPGRFSGRQFSNSRSEMNVSTLELGDSALYLCASSLEGKDTEAFFGQGTRLTVV.

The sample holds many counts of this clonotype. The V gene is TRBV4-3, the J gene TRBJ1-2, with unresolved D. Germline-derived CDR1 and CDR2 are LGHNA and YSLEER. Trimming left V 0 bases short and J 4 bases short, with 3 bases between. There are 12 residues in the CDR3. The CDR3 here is CASSQEGYGYTF. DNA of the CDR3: TGCGCCAGCAGCCAAGAAGGCTATGGCTACACCTTC.

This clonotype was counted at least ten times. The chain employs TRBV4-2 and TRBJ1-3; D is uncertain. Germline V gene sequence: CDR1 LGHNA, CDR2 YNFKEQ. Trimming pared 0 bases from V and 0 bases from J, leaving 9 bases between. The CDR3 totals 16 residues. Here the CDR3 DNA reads TGTGCCAGCAGCCAAGAGACCGCGTCCTCTGGAAACACCATATATTTT. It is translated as CASSQETASSGNTIYF.